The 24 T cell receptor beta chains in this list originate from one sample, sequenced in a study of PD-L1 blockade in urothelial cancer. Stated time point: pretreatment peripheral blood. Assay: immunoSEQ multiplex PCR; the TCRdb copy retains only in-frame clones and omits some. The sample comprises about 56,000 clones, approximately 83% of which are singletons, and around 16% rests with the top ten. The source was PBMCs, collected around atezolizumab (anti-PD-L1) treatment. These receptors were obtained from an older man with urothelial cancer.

CDR3 region: CASSAWTGTPYEQYF. The CDR3 coding sequence is TGTGCCAGCAGCGCTTGGACAGGGACCCCCTACGAGCAGTACTTC. The chain combines TRBV7-8 with TRBJ2-7; 8 bases match TRBD1. Germline CDR1 SGHVS, CDR2 FQNEAQ. This CDR3 is built from 15 residues. Trimming removed 5 bases from V and 2 bases from J; junction bases left unmatched: 8. Based on the CDR3 plus reference TRBV7-8 and TRBJ2-7, the full variable domain is GAGVSQSPRYKVAKRGQDVALRCDPISGHVSLFWYQQALGQGPEFLTYFQNEAQLDKSGLPSDRFFAERPEGSVSTLKIQRTQQEDSAVYLCASSAWTGTPYEQYFGPGTRLTVT.

The CDR3 DNA sequence: TGTGCCAGTAGTAGCCTAGCGGACACCACAGATACGCAGTATTTT. This encodes CASSSLADTTDTQYF. The V call is TRBV19, the J call TRBJ2-3, with TRBD2 identical over 7 bases. This CDR3 has 15 amino acids. The junction had 6 bases not matched to a gene; V was cut back by 4 bases and J by 2 bases. Germline V gene data show CDR1 as LNHDA and CDR2 as SQIVND (reference sequence).

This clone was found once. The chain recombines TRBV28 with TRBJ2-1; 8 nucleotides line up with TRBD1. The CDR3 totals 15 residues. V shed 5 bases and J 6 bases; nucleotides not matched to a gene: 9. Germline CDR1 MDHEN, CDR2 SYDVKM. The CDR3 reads CASSQRQGKFNEQFF. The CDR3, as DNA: TGTGCCAGCAGTCAAAGACAGGGGAAGTTCAATGAGCAGTTCTTC.

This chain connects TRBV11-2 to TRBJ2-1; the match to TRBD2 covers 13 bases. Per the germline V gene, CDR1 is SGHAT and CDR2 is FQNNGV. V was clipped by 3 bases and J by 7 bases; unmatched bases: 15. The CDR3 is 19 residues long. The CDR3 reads CASSFFQSRTSGSRNEQFF. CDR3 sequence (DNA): TGTGCCAGCAGCTTTTTCCAGAGCCGGACTAGCGGGAGTCGGAATGAGCAGTTCTTC.

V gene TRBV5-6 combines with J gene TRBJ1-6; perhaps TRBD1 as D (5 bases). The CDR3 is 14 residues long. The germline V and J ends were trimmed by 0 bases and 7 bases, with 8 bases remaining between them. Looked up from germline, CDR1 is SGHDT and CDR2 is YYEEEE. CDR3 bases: TGTGCCAGCAGCTTGGGACAGAAGAATTCACCCCTCCACTTT. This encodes CASSLGQKNSPLHF.

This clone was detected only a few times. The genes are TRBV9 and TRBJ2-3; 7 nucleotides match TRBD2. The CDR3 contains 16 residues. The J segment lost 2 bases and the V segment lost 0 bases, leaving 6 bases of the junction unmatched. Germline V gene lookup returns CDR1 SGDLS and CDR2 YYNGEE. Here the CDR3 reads CASSVGASGNTDTQYF. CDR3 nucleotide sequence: TGTGCCAGCAGCGTAGGGGCTAGCGGAAACACAGATACGCAGTATTTT. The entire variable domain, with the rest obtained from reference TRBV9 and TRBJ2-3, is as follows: DSGVTQTPKHLITATGQRVTLRCSPRSGDLSVYWYQQSLDQGLQFLIQYYNGEERAKGNILERFSAQQFPDLHSELNLSSLELGDSALYFCASSVGASGNTDTQYFGPGTRLTVL.

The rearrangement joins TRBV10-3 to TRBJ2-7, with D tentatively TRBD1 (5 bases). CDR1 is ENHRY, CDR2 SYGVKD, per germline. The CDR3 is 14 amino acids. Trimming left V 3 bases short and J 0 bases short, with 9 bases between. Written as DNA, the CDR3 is TGTGCCATCAGTGATGTGGGGCCCTCCTACGAGCAGTACTTC. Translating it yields CAISDVGPSYEQYF.

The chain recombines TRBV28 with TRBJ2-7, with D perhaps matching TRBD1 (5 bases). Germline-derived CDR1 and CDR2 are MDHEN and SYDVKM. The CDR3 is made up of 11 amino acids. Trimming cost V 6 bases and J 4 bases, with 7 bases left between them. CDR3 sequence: CASRTAYEQYF. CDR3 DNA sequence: TGTGCCAGCAGGACAGCTTACGAGCAGTACTTC.

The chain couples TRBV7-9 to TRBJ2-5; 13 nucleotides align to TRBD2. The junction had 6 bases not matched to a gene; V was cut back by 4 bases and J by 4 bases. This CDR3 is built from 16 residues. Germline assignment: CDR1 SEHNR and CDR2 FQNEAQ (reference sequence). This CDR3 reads CASSSPGLAGLETQYF. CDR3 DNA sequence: TGTGCCAGCAGCTCTCCGGGACTAGCGGGACTAGAGACCCAGTACTTC.

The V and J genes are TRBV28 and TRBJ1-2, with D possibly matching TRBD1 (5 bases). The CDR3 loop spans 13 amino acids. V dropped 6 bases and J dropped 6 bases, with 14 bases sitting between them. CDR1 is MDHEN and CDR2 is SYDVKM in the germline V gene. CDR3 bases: TGTGCCAGCAGCTTGGGGTGGGGGGATGGCTACACCTTC. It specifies CASSLGWGDGYTF.

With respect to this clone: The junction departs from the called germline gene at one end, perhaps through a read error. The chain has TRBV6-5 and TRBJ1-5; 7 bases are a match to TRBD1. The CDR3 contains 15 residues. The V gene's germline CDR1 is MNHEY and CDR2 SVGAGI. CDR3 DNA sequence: TGTGCCAGCAGCAAGACAGGGATTAGCGATCAGCCCCAGCATTTT. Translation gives CASSKTGISDQPQHF.

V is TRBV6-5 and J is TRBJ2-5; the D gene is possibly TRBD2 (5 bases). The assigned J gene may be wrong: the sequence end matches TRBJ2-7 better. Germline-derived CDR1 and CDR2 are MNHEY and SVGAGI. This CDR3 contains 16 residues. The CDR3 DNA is TGTGCCAGCAGTTACACCGGACTTCGACTCTCCTACGAGCAGTACTTC. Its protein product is CASSYTGLRLSYEQYF.

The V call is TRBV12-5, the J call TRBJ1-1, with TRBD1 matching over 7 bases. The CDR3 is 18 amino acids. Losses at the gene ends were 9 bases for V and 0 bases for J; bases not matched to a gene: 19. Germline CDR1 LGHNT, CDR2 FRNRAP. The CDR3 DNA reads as TGTGCTAGGAGAGATGACCACGGGACAGAATTAATGAACACTGAAGCTTTCTTT. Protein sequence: CARRDDHGTELMNTEAFF.

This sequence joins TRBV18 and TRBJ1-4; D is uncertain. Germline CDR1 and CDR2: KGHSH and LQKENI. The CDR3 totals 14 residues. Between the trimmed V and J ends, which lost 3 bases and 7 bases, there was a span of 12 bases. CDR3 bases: TGTGCCAGCTCACCGGAGCCAATCCCTGAAAAACTGTTTTTT. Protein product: CASSPEPIPEKLFF.

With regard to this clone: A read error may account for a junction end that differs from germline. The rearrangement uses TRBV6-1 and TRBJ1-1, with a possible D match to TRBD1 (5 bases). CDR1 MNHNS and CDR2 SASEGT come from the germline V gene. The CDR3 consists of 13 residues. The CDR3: CASKKEGLHEVFF. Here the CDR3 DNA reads TGTGCCAGCAAGAAGGAGGGGCTACATGAAGTTTTCTTT.

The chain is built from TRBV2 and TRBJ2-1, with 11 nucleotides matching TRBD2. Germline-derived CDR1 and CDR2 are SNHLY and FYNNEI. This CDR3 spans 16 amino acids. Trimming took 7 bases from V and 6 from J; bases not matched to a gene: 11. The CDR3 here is CASKVIGTSGSNEQFF. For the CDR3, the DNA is TGTGCCAGCAAAGTGATCGGGACTAGCGGCAGCAATGAGCAGTTCTTC.

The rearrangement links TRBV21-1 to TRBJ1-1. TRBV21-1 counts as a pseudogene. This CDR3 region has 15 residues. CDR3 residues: CASIGGNRLNTEAFF. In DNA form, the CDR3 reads TGTGCCAGCATCGGGGGAAACAGACTGAACACTGAAGCTTTCTTT.

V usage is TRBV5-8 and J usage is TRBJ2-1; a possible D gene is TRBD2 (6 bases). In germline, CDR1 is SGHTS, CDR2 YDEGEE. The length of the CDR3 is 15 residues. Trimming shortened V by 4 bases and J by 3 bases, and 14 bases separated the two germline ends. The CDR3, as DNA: TGTGCCAGCAGCCGGAGCGGAGCGGGCTACAATGAGCAGTTCTTC. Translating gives CASSRSGAGYNEQFF.

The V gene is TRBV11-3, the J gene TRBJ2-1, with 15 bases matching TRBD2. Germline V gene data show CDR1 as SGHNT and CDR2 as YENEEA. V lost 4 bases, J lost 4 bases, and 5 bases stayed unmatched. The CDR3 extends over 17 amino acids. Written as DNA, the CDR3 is TGTGCCAGCAGCTCTTCGGGACTAGCGGGAGGATACAATGAGCAGTTCTTC. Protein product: CASSSSGLAGGYNEQFF.

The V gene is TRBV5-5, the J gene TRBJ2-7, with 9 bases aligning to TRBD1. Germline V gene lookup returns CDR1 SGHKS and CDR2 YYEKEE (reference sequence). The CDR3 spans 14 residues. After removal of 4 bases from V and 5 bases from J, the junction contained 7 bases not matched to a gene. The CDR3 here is CASSRGTGIDEQYF. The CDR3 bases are TGTGCCAGCAGCCGCGGGACAGGGATCGACGAGCAGTACTTC.

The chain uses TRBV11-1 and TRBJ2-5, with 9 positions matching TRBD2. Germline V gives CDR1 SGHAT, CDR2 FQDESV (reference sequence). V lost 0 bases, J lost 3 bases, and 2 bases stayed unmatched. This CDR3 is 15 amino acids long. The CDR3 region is CASSLASGREETQYF. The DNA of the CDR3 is TGTGCCAGCAGCTTAGCTAGCGGGAGAGAAGAGACCCAGTACTTC.

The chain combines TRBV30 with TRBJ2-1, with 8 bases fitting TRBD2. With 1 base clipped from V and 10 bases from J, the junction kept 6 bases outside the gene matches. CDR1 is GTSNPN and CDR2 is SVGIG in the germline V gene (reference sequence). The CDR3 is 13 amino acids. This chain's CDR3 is CAWSEGTSWEQFF. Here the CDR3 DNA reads TGTGCCTGGAGTGAAGGGACTAGTTGGGAGCAGTTCTTC.

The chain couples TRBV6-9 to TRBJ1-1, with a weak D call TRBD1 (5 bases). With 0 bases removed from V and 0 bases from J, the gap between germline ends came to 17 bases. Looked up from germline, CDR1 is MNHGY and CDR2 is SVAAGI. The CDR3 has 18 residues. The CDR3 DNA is TGTGCCAGCAGTTATTCCGCCCCCGCCAGGGCCATGAACACTGAAGCTTTCTTT. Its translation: CASSYSAPARAMNTEAFF.

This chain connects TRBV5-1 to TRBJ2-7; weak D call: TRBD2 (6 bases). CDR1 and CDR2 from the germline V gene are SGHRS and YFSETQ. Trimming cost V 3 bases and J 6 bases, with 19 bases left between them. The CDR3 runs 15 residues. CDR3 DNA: TGCGCCAGCAGCTCAACCCCGGGACTCCCCACCGAGCAGTACTTC. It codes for CASSSTPGLPTEQYF. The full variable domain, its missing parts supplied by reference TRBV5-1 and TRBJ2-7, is KAGVTQTPRYLIKTRGQQVTLSCSPISGHRSVSWYQQTPGQGLQFLFEYFSETQRNKGNFPGRFSGRQFSNSRSEMNVSTLELGDSALYLCASSSTPGLPTEQYFGPGTRLTVT.